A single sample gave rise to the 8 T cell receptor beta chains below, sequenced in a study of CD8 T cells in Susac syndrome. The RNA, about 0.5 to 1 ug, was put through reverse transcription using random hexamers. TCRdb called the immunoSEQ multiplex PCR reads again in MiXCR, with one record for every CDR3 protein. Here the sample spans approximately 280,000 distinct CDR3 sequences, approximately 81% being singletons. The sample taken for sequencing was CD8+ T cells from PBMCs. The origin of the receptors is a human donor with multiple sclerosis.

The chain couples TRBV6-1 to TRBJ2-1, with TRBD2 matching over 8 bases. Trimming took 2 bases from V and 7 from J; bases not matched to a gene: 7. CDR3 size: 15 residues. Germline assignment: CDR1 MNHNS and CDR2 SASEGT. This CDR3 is CASSEKRETKNEQFF. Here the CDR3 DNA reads TGTGCCAGCAGTGAAAAGCGGGAGACCAAAAATGAGCAGTTCTTC.

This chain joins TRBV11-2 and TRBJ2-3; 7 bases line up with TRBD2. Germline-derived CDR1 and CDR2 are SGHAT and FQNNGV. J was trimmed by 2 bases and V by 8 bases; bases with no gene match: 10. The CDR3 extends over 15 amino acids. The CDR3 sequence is CASAPTGTTTDTQYF. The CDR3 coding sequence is TGTGCCAGCGCCCCGACCGGGACTACCACAGATACGCAGTATTTT.

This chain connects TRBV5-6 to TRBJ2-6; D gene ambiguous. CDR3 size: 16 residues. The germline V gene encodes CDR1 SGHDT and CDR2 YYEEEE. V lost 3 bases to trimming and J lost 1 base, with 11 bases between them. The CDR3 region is CASSSHTESGANVLTF. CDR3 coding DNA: TGTGCCAGCAGCTCTCATACAGAATCTGGGGCCAACGTCCTGACTTTC.

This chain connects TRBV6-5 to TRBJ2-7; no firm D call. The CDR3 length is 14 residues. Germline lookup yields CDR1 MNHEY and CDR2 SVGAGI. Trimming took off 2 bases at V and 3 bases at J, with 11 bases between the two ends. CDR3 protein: CASSYGVDGYEQYF. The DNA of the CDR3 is TGTGCCAGCAGTTACGGGGTGGACGGCTACGAGCAGTACTTC.

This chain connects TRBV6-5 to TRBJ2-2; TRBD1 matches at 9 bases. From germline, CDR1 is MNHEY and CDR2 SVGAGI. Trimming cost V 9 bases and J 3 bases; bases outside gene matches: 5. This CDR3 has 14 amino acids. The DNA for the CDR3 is TGTGCCAGGCACCGGGACAGGGACACCGGGGAGCTGTTTTTT. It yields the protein CARHRDRDTGELFF.

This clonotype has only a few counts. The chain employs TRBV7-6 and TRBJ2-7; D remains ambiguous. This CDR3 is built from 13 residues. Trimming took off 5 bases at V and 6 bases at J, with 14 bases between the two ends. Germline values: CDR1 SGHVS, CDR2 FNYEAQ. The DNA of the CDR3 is TGTGCCAGCAGCCCTAGGGTAGGGCTCGAGCAGTACTTC. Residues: CASSPRVGLEQYF.

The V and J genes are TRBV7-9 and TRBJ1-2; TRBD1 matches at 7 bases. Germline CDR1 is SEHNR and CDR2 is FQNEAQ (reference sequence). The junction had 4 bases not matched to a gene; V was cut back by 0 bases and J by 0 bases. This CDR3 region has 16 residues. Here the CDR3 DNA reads TGTGCCAGCAGCTTAGCGGTAGGGGGCCCTAACTATGGCTACACCTTC. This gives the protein CASSLAVGGPNYGYTF. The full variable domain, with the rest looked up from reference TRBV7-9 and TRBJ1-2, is DTGVSQNPRHKITKRGQNVTFRCDPISEHNRLYWYRQTLGQGPEFLTYFQNEAQLEKSRLLSDRFSAERPKGSFSTLEIQRTEQGDSAMYLCASSLAVGGPNYGYTFGSGTRLTVV.

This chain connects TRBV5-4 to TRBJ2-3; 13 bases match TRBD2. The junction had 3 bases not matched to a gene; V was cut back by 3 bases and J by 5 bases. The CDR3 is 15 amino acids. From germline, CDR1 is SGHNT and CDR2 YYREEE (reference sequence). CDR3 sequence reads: CASSWGLAGIDTQYF. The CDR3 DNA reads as TGTGCCAGCAGCTGGGGACTAGCGGGAATAGATACGCAGTATTTT.